This record concerns one T cell receptor (beta chain) sequence. This sample was included in a study of blood T cell repertoires in COVID-19. On the study more broadly: From the United States, Italy and Spain came samples of acute and convalescent COVID-19.

Trimming pared 5 bases from V and 6 bases from J, leaving 17 bases between. The CDR3 is made up of 16 amino acids. Germline values: CDR1 MDHEN, CDR2 SYDVKM. Authors' analysis steps: For nucleated cells, counts were estimated from reference gene primer amplification. The table came from immunoSEQ multiplex PCR; TCRdb's copy has only in-frame clones and leaves some out. V and J calls plus clone size are reproduced from that table; the DNA served to infer D and trimming. The sample has 250,000 to 350,000 clones; approximately 85% are singletons. In Seattle, patients joined the study during active infection and were tracked longitudinally.

The sequenced sample consisted of peripheral blood. This sequence was found in a human donor with COVID-19, enrolled during active disease. The donor label of this sample is uncertain. The chain uses TRBV28 and TRBJ1-6; perhaps TRBD1 as D (5 bases). The CDR3, as DNA: TGTGCCAGCAGTCTTGCTCCCCTCAGGGTTAATTCACCCCTCCACTTT. Protein sequence: CASSLAPLRVNSPLHF.